This TCR beta chain was captured in a study of blood T cell repertoires in COVID-19. Study-level background: T cells, B-cell-depleted T cells, or PBMCs supplied cDNA or gDNA.

Assignment of participants to cohorts was predicated upon participant-reported clinical history. TCRdb's copy holds only in-frame clones and misses some; the assay was immunoSEQ multiplex PCR. The sample carries 250,000 to 300,000 clones, 75% to 90% recorded once. Germline V lookup: CDR1 MNHNS, CDR2 SASEGT. This CDR3 region has 14 residues. V gave up 2 bases and J gave up 3 bases; unmatched junction bases: 2. This chain joins TRBV6-1 and TRBJ1-2; 8 nucleotides match TRBD1. The specimen sequenced was PBMCs or T cells enriched from blood (not recorded which). The clonotype was recovered from a woman aged 50 to 60 who had recovered from COVID-19. CDR3 sequence: CASSEQGADYGYTF. The CDR3 nucleotides are TGTGCCAGCAGTGAACAGGGGGCCGACTATGGCTACACCTTC.